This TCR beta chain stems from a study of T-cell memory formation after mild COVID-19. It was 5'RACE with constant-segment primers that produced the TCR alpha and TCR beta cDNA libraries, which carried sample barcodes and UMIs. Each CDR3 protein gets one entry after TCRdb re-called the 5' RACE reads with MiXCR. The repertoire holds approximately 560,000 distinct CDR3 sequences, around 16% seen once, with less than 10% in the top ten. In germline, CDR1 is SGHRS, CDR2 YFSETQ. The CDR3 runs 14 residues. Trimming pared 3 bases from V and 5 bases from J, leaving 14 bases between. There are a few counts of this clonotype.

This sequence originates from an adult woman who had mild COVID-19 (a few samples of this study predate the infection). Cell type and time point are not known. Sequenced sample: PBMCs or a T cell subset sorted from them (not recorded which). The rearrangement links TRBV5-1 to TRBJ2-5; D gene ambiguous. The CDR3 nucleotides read TGCGCCAGCAGCTACGACATCCCTGGGGAGACCCAGTACTTC. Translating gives CASSYDIPGETQYF.